Reported below is one T cell receptor beta chain. Its antigen remains unidentified. CD45RO-negative, CCR7-positively selected cells formed the naive CD8 fraction, excluding terminally differentiated effector memory CD45RA+ cells. Those who donated were healthy HIV-negative adults, with no recent acute infections or vaccinations reported. An even split of each subset's genomic DNA across several immunoSEQ plates was performed. Produced via immunoSEQ multiplex PCR; TCRdb's table is partial and in-frame only. The sample records about 680,000 clones, around 90% being singletons. The sample is drawn from a study of shared clonotypes between healthy human individuals. Study details: The study enrolled a couple of women and a few men aged 18 to 49. Notes on the study in general: Some clonotypes were shared by all four sorted-subset donors, while others were not shared. The non-shared ones had lower generation probabilities than the shared ones.

Trimming removed 2 bases from V and 8 bases from J, with 12 bases in between. Germline V lookup: CDR1 SNHLY, CDR2 FYNNEI. The CDR3 sequence is 13 residues long. Sequencing was done on a sample of naive CD8+ T cells sorted from blood. This clonotype originated in a man aged 25-40 years in good health. The chain is built from TRBV2 and TRBJ1-2, with no clear D. Here the CDR3 reads CASSETRTWGYTF. Written as DNA, the CDR3 is TGTGCCAGCAGTGAAACGAGAACATGGGGCTACACCTTC.